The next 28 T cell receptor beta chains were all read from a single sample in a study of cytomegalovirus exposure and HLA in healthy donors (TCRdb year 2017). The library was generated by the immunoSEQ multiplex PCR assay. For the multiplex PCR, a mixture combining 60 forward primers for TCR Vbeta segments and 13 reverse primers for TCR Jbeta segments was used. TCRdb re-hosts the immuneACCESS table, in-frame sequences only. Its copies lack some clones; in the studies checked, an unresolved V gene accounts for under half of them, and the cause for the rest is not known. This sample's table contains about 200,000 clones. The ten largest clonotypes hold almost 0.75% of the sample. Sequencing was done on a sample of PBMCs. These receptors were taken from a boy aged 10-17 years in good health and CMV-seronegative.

The CDR3 DNA is TGTGCCAGCAGCTTGGGACTAGCGGGGAGCACAGATACGCAGTATTTT. Encoded protein: CASSLGLAGSTDTQYF. The chain carries TRBV5-5 and TRBJ2-3, with 11 bases fitting TRBD2. Unmatched junction bases numbered 0, after V lost 0 bases and J lost 0 bases. CDR3 length: 16 amino acids. CDR1 is SGHKS and CDR2 is YYEKEE in the germline V gene (reference sequence).

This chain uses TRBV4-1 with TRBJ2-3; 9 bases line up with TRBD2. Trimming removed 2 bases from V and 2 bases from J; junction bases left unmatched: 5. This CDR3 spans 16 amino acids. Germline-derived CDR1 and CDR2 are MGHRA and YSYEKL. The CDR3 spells CASSQLLAGTTDTQYF. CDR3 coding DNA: TGCGCCAGCAGCCAACTGCTAGCGGGGACCACAGATACGCAGTATTTT.

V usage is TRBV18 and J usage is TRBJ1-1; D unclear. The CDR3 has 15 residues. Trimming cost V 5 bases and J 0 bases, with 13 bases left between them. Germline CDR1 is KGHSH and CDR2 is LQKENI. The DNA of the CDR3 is TGTGCCAGCTCAGGACTAGCGGGGATGAACACTGAAGCTTTCTTT. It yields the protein CASSGLAGMNTEAFF.

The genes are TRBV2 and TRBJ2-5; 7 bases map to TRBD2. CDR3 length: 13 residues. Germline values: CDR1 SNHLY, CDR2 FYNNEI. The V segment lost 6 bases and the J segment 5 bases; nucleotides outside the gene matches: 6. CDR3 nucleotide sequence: TGTGCCAGCAGCAAGACTAGCAGGGAGACCCAGTACTTC. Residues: CASSKTSRETQYF.

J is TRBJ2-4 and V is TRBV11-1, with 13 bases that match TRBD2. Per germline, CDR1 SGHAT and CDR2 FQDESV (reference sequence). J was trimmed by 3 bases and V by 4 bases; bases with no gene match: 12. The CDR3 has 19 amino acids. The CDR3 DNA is TGTGCCAGCAGCTCTCAAACTAGCGGGGGGGCGGAGAACAAAAACATTCAGTACTTC. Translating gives CASSSQTSGGAENKNIQYF.

The CDR3 DNA reads as TGTGCCAGCAACCGGGACAGACCTAATGAAAAACTGTTTTTT. Its translation is CASNRDRPNEKLFF. V and J are TRBV2 and TRBJ1-4; 7 nucleotides match TRBD1. J was trimmed by 3 bases and V by 7 bases; bases with no gene match: 5. The length of the CDR3 is 14 residues. Germline V gene lookup returns CDR1 SNHLY and CDR2 FYNNEI.

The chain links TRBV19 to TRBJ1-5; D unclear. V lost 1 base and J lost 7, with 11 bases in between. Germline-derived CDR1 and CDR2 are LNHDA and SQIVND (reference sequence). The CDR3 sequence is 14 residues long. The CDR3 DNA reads TGTGCCAGTAGTATAGGAGGCAGTACCCAGCCCCAGCATTTT. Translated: CASSIGGSTQPQHF.

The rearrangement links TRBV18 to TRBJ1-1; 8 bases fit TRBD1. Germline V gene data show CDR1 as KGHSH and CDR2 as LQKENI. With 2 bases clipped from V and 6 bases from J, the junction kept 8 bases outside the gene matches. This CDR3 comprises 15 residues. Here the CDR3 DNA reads TGTGCCAGCTCACCAGGACAGGGATCGATCGCTGAAGCTTTCTTT. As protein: CASSPGQGSIAEAFF.

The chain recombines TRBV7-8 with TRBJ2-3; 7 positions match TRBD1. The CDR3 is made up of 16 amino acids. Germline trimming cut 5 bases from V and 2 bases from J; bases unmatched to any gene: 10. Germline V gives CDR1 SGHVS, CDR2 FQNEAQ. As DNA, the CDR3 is TGTGCCAGCAGCGCCGGACAGGTTACCTTCACAGATACGCAGTATTTT. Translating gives CASSAGQVTFTDTQYF.

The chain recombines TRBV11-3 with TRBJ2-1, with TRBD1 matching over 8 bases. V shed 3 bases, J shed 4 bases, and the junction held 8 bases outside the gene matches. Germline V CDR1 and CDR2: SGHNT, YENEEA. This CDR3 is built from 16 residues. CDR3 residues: CASSLGRQGSYNEQFF. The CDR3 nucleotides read TGTGCCAGCAGCTTGGGTAGACAGGGGTCTTACAATGAGCAGTTCTTC.

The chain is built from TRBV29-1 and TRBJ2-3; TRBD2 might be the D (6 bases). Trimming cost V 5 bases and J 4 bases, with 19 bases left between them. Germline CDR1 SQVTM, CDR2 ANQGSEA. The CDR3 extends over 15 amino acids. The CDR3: CSVYTLGWEADTQYF. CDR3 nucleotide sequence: TGCAGCGTTTACACGCTAGGATGGGAGGCAGATACGCAGTATTTT.

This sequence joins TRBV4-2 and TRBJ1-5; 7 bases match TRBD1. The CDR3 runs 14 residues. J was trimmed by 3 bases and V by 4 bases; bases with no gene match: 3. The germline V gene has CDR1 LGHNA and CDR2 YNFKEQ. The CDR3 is CASSRGQFNQPQHF. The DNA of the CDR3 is TGTGCCAGCAGCCGGGGACAGTTCAATCAGCCCCAGCATTTT.

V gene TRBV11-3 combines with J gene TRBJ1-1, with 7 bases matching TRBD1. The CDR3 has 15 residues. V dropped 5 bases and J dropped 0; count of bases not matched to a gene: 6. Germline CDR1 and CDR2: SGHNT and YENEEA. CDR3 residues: CASSRSGQMNTEAFF. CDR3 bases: TGTGCCAGCAGCCGCTCGGGACAGATGAACACTGAAGCTTTCTTT.

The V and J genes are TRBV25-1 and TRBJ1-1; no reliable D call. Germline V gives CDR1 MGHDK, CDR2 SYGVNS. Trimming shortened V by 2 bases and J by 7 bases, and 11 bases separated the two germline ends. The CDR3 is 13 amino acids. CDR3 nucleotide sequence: TGTGCCAGCAGTGAAGGGCGCCGGGATGAAGCTTTCTTT. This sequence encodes CASSEGRRDEAFF. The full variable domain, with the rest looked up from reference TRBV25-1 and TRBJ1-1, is EADIYQTPRYLVIGTGKKITLECSQTMGHDKMYWYQQDPGMELHLIHYSYGVNSTEKGDLSSESTVSRIRTEHFPLTLESARPSHTSQYLCASSEGRRDEAFFGQGTRLTVV.

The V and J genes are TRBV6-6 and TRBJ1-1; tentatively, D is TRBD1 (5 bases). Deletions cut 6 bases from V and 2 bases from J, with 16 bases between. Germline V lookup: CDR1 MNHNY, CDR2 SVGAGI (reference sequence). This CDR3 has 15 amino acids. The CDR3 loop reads CASSPPGRVNTEAFF. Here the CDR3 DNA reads TGTGCCAGCAGCCCTCCCGGCAGGGTAAACACTGAAGCTTTCTTT.

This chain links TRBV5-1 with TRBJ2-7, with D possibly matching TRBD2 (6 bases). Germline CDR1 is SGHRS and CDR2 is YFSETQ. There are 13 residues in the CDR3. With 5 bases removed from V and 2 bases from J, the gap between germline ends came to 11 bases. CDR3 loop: CASRRGDTYEQYF. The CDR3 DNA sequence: TGCGCCAGCAGGCGGGGTGATACCTACGAGCAGTACTTC.

In nucleotides, the CDR3 is TGCAGCGTTGAACGGGAGTCTTATACGCAGTATTTT. This encodes CSVERESYTQYF. V is TRBV29-1 and J is TRBJ2-3; a possible D gene is TRBD2 (6 bases). The CDR3 length is 12 residues. CDR1 and CDR2 from the germline V gene are SQVTM and ANQGSEA. Trimming took 2 bases from V and 7 from J, leaving 10 bases between them.

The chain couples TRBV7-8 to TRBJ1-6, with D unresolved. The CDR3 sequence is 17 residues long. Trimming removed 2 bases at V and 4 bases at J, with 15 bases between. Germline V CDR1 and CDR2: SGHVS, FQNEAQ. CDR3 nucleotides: TGTGCCAGCAGCTTAAGACTGCTGCGGGAATATAATTCACCCCTCCACTTT. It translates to CASSLRLLREYNSPLHF.

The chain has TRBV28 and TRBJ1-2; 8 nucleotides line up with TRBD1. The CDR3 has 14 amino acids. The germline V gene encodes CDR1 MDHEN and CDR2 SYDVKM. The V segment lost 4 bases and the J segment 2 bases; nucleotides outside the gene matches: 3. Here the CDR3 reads CASSSDRANYGYTF. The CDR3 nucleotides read TGTGCCAGCAGTTCGGACAGGGCGAACTATGGCTACACCTTC.

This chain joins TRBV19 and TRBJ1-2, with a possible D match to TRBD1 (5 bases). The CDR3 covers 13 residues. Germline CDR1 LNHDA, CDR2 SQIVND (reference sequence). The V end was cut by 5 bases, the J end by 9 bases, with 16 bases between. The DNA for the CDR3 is TGTGCCAGTAGTTCTGGGACTGAGTTGAGCTACACCTTC. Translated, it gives CASSSGTELSYTF.

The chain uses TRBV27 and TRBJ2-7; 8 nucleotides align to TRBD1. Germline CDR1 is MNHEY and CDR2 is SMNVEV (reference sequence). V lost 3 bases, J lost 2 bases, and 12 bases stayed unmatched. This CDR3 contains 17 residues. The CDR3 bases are TGTGCCAGCAGTTTGGTTCTCCAGGGGGCGAACCCCTACGAGCAGTACTTC. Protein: CASSLVLQGANPYEQYF.

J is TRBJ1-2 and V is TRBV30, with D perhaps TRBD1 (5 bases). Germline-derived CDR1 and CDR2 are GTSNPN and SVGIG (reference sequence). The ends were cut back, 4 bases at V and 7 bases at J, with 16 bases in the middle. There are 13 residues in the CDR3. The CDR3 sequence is CAWTVGGFIGYTF. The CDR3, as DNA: TGTGCCTGGACGGTGGGGGGATTTATTGGCTACACCTTC.

The CDR3 region has the DNA TGTGCCAGTAGTTTGGTCGGCACCGGGGAGCTGTTTTTT. Protein sequence: CASSLVGTGELFF. This rearrangement joins TRBV5-4 to TRBJ2-2, with D uncertain. Between the trimmed V and J ends, which lost 8 bases and 4 bases, there was a span of 12 bases. The CDR3 sequence is 13 residues long. Looked up from germline, CDR1 is SGHNT and CDR2 is YYREEE (reference sequence).

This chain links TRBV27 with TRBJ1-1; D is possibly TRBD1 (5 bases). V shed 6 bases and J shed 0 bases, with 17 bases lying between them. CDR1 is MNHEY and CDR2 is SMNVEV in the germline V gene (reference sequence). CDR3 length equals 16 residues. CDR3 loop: CASSGAGGRLNTEAFF. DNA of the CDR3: TGTGCCAGCAGCGGCGCGGGGGGTCGGTTGAACACTGAAGCTTTCTTT.

The CDR3 bases are TGTGCCAGCAGCGTAGGGAGCGGGGGCAGCACAGATACGCAGTATTTT. Translated, it gives CASSVGSGGSTDTQYF. The chain is built from TRBV9 and TRBJ2-3; 8 positions agree with TRBD2. Germline V gives CDR1 SGDLS, CDR2 YYNGEE. The CDR3 is 16 residues long. The V segment lost 0 bases and the J segment 0 bases; nucleotides outside the gene matches: 3.

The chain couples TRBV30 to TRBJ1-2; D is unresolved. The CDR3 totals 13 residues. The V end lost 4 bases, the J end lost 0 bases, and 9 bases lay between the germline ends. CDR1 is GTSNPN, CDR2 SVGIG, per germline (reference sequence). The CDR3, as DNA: TGTGCCTGGACGGGTGATTCTAACTATGGCTACACCTTC. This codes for CAWTGDSNYGYTF.

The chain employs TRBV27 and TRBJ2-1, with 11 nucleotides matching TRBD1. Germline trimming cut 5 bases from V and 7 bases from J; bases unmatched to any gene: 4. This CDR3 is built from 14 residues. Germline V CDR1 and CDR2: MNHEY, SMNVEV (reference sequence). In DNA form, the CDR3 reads TGTGCCAGCAGTCCAGGGACAGGGGGGAATGAGCAGTTCTTC. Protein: CASSPGTGGNEQFF.

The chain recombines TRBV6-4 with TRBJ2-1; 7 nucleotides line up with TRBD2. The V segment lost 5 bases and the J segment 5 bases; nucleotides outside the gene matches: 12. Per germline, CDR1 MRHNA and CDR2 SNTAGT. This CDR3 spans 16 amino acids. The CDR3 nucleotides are TGTGCCAGCAGTCCTGTTTCTGGGGGGGGGAACAATGAGCAGTTCTTC. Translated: CASSPVSGGGNNEQFF.